This T cell receptor (beta chain) was identified in a study of cytomegalovirus exposure and HLA in healthy donors. The ends lost 6 bases at V and 4 bases at J; junction bases unmatched: 9. Germline assignment: CDR1 SEHNR and CDR2 FQNEAQ (reference sequence). This CDR3 contains 16 residues. Both 60 Vbeta primers and 13 Jbeta primers went into the PCR. Only in-frame clones appear in the TCRdb table, and some are missing; sequencing was by immunoSEQ multiplex PCR. Counted here are 95,000 to 150,000 clones, over 70% occurring once; the ten biggest clones make up 3% to 4%. The TCR sequence derives from a man between 18 and 35 years old in good health and CMV-seropositive. The sample was PBMCs. The chain couples TRBV7-9 to TRBJ1-2, with 12 bases fitting TRBD1. The CDR3 DNA reads as TGTGCCAGCAGTGCATCCGGGACAGGGGGCCTCTATGGCTACACCTTC. Protein product: CASSASGTGGLYGYTF. The variable domain in full, completed from reference TRBV7-9 and TRBJ1-2, reads DTGVSQNPRHKITKRGQNVTFRCDPISEHNRLYWYRQTLGQGPEFLTYFQNEAQLEKSRLLSDRFSAERPKGSFSTLEIQRTEQGDSAMYLCASSASGTGGLYGYTFGSGTRLTVV.